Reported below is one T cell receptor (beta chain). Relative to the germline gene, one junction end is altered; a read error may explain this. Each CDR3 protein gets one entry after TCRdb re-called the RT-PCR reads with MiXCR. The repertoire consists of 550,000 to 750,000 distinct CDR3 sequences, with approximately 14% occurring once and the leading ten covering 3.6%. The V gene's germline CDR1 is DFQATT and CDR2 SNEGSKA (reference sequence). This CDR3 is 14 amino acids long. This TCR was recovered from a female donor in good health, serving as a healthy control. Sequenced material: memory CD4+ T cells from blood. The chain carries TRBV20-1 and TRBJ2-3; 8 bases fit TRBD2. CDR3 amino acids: CSTSGRGSKDTQYF. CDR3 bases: TGCAGTACTAGCGGTAGGGGTAGCAAAGATACGCAGTATTTT.